In its sample, the clone carrying this T cell receptor (beta chain) was seen a few times. Its matching antigen is unknown. Separate cDNA molecules each had unique molecular identifiers attached to them. TCRdb called the 5' RACE reads again in MiXCR, with one record for every CDR3 protein. Here the sample spans tens of thousands of distinct CDR3 sequences, about 15% being singletons. This sample is drawn from a study of early T cells in non-severe SARS-CoV-2 infection. Study-wide context: The input, bulk RNA from unsorted whole blood, was sequenced, and chains were unpaired. Study findings and constraints: A preference for anti-spike CD8 responses marked VDJdb matching, which missed private and CD4 specificities.

Trimming removed 5 bases from V and 0 bases from J, with 10 bases in between. The CDR3 runs to 14 residues. Looked up from germline, CDR1 is KGHSH and CDR2 is LQKENI. The chain recombines TRBV18 with TRBJ1-1, with D perhaps TRBD1 (5 bases). Sequencing used whole blood, obtained at baseline. The TCR originated in an adult who was a healthcare worker with PCR-confirmed SARS-CoV-2 infection or an uninfected control (not recorded which). The CDR3 loop is CASSAGTMNTEAFF. The CDR3 coding sequence is TGTGCCAGCTCAGCCGGGACGATGAACACTGAAGCTTTCTTT.